Sequencing of this T cell receptor (beta chain) was carried out in a study of CD8 T cells in Susac syndrome. RNA, at about 0.45 to 1 ug, was reverse transcribed with random hexamers. An immunoSEQ multiplex PCR generated amplified TCR beta CDR3 products spanning 54 Vbeta and 13 Jbeta. MiXCR was run by TCRdb on the immunoSEQ multiplex PCR reads, yielding one entry per CDR3 protein. In the table there are some 150,000 distinct CDR3 sequences, around 95% of which are singletons. Trimming removed 5 bases at V and 8 bases at J, with 15 bases between. In germline, CDR1 is LNHDA, CDR2 SQIVND (reference sequence). This CDR3 has 13 amino acids.

This TCR was sampled from a human donor with multiple sclerosis. Sequenced material: CD8+ T cells from PBMCs. The V call is TRBV19, the J call TRBJ1-1, with no clear D. As DNA, the CDR3 is TGTGCCAGTAGTGCCCTATCAGGAGAAGAAGCTTTCTTT. Amino acids: CASSALSGEEAFF.